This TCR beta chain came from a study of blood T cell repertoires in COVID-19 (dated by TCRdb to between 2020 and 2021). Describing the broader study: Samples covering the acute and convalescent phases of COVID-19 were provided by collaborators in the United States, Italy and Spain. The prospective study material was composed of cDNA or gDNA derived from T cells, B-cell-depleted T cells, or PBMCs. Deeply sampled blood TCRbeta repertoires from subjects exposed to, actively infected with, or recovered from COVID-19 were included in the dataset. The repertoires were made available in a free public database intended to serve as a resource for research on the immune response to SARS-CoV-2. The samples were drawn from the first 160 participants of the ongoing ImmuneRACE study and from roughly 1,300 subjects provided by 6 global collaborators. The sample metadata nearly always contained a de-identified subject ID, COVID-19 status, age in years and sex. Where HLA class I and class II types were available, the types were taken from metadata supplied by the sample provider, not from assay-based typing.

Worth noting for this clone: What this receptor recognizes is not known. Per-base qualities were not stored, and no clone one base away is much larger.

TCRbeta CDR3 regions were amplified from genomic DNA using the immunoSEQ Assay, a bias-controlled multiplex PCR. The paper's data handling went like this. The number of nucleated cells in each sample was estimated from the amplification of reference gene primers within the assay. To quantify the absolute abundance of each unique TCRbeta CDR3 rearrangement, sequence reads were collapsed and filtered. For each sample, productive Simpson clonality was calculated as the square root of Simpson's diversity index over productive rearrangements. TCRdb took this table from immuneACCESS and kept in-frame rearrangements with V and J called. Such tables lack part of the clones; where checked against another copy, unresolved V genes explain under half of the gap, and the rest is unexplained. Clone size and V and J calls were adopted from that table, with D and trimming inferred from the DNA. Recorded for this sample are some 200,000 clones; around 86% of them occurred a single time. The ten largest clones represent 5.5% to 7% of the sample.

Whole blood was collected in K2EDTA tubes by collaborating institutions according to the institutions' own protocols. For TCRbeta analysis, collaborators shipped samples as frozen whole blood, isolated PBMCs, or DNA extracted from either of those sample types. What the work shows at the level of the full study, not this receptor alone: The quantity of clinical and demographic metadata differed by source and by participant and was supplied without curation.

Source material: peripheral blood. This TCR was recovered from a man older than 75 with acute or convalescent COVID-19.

CDR3 loop: CASSLSRQGGTEAFF. The nucleotides are TGTGCCAGCAGTTTATCTCGACAGGGTGGGACTGAAGCTTTCTTT. Here the chain combines TRBV27 and TRBJ1-1; 7 bases in between match TRBD1. From the germline V gene (reference sequence), CDR1 is MNHEY and CDR2 is SMNVEV. Germline trimming amounts to 0 bases on V and 5 bases on J, with 6 as the count of junction bases outside the gene matches. From cysteine to phenylalanine, the CDR3 is 15 amino acids long. CDR3 DNA only is kept here, 45 bases in frame from base 1.